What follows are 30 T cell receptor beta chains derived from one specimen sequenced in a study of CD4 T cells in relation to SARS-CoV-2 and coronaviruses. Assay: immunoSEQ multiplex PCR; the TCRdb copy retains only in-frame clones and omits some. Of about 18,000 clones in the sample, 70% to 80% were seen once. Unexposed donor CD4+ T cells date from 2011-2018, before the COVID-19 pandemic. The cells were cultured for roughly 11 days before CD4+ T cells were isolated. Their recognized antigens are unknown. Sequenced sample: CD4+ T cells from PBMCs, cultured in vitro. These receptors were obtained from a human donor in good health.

The CDR3 loop reads CASSTSGSSYNSPLHF. CDR3 nucleotides: TGTGCCAGTAGTACCTCCGGGAGCTCCTATAATTCACCCCTCCACTTT. The rearrangement links TRBV19 to TRBJ1-6; D is unclear. The CDR3 is made up of 16 amino acids. V lost 4 bases, J lost 0 bases, and 10 bases lay in between. The germline V gene has CDR1 LNHDA and CDR2 SQIVND (reference sequence).

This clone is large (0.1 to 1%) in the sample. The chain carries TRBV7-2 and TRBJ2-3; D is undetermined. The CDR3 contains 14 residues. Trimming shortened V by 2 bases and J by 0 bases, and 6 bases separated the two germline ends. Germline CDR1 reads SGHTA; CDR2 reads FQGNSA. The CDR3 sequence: CASSLYASTDTQYF. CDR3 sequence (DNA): TGTGCCAGCAGCTTATATGCTAGCACAGATACGCAGTATTTT.

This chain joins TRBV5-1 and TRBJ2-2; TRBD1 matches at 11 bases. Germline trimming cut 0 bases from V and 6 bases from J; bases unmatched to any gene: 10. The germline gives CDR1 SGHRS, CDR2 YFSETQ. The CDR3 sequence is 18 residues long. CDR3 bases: TGCGCCAGCAGCTTGGGGTGGACAGGGGGCCCCTGGTCCGGGGAGCTGTTTTTT. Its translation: CASSLGWTGGPWSGELFF.

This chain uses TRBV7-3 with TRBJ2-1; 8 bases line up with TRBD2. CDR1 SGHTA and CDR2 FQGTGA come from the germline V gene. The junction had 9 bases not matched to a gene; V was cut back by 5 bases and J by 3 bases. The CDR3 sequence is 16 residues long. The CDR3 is CASSPAPGGLYNEQFF. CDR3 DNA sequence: TGTGCCAGCAGCCCGGCCCCGGGAGGGCTCTACAATGAGCAGTTCTTC.

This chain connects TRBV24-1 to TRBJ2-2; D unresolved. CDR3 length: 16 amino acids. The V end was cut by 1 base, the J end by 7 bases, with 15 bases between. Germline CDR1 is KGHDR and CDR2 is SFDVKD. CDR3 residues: CATSDLRANRGGELFF. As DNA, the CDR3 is TGTGCCACCAGTGATTTAAGGGCCAATAGAGGCGGGGAGCTGTTTTTT.

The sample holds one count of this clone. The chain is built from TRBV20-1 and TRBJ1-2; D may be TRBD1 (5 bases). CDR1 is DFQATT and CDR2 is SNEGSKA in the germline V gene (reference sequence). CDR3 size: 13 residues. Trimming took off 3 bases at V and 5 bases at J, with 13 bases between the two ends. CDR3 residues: CSASSGGLYGYTF. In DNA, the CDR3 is TGCAGTGCTAGTAGCGGGGGGTTATATGGCTACACCTTC.

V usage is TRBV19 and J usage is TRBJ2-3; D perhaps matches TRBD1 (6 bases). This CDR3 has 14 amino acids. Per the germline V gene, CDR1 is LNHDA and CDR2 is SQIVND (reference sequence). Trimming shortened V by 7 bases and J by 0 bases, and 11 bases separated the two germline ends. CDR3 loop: CASTQGSSTDTQYF. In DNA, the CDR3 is TGTGCCAGTACTCAGGGGTCTAGCACAGATACGCAGTATTTT.

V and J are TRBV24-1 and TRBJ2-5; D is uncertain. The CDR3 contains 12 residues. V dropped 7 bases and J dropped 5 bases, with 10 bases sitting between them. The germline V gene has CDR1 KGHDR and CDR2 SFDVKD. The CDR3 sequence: CATRGSGETQYF. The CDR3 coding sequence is TGTGCCACCAGGGGTTCAGGCGAGACCCAGTACTTC.

The DNA for the CDR3 is TGTGCCAGCAGCATCATGGCGGGGGGGAACACTGAAGCTTTCTTT. Encoded protein: CASSIMAGGNTEAFF. The chain joins TRBV11-2 to TRBJ1-1; D perhaps matches TRBD1 (5 bases). The CDR3 covers 15 residues. V dropped 5 bases and J dropped 1 base, with 14 bases sitting between them. CDR1 SGHAT and CDR2 FQNNGV come from the germline V gene.

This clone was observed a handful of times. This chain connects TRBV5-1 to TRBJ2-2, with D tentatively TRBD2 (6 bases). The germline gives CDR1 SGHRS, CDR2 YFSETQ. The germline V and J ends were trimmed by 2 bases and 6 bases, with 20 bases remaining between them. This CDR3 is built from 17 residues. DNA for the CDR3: TGCGCCAGCAGCTTCGGCAAACTCGGGGGTAGCTCCGGGGAGCTGTTTTTT. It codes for CASSFGKLGGSSGELFF.

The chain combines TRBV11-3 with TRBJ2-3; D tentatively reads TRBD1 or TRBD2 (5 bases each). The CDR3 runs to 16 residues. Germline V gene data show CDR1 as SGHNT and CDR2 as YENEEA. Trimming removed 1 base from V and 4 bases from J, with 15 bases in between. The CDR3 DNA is TGTGCCAGCAGCTTAGTTGGGGGAGTAGGACCAGATACGCAGTATTTT. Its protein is CASSLVGGVGPDTQYF.

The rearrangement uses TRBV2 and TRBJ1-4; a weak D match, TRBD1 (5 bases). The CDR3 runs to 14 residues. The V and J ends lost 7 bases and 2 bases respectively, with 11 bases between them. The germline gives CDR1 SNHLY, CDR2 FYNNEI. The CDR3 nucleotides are TGTGCCAGCAAATACAGGCCCACTAATGAAAAACTGTTTTTT. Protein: CASKYRPTNEKLFF.

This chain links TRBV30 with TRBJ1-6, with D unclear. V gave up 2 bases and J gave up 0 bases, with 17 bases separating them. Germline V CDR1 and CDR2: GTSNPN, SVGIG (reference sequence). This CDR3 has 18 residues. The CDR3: CAWSRSQSSSSYNSPLHF. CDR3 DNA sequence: TGTGCCTGGAGTAGAAGCCAGTCATCCAGCTCCTATAATTCACCCCTCCACTTT.

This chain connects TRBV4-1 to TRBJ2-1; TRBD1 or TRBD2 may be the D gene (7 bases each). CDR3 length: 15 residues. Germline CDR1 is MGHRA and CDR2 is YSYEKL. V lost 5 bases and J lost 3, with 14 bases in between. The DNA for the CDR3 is TGCGCCAGCAGCAAGACAGGGACTAACTACAATGAGCAGTTCTTC. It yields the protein CASSKTGTNYNEQFF.

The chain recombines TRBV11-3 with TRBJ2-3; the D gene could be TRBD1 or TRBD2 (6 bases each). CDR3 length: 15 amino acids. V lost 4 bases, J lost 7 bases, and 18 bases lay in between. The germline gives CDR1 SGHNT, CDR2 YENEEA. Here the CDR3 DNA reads TGTGCCAGCAGCTCTGGCGGTGGGGGGCGGAATACGCAGTATTTT. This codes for CASSSGGGGRNTQYF.

The chain's CDR3 is CASSRGAGGPYF. The DNA for the CDR3 is TGTGCCAGCAGTCGAGGCGCGGGGGGCCCCTACTTC. The rearrangement uses TRBV7-9 and TRBJ2-7; 8 nucleotides line up with TRBD2. The V and J ends lost 6 bases and 13 bases, in that order; junction bases with no gene match: 11. This CDR3 spans 12 amino acids. Germline V gives CDR1 SEHNR, CDR2 FQNEAQ (reference sequence).

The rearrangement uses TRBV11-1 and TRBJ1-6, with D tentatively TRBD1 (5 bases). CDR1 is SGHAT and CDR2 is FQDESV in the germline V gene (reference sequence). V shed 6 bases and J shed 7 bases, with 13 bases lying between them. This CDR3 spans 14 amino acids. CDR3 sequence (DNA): TGTGCCAGCAGTCAGGGCCGCTGGAATTCACCCCTCCACTTT. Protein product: CASSQGRWNSPLHF.

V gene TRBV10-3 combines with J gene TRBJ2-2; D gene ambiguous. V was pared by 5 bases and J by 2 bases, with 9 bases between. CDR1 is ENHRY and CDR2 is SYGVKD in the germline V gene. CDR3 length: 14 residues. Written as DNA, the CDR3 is TGTGCCATCAGTAGTCAGAGAAACACCGGGGAGCTGTTTTTT. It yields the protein CAISSQRNTGELFF.

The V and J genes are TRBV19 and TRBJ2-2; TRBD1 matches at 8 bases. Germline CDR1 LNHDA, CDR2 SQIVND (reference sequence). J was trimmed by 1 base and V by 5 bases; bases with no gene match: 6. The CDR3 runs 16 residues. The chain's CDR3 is CASSRNTGGNTGELFF. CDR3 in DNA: TGTGCCAGTAGTCGGAACACAGGGGGGAACACCGGGGAGCTGTTTTTT.

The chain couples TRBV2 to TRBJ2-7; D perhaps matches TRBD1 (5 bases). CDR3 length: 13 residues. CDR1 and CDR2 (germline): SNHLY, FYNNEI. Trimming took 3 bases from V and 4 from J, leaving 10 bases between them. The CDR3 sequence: CASSDRAGYEQYF. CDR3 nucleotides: TGTGCCAGCAGTGACAGGGCAGGATACGAGCAGTACTTC.

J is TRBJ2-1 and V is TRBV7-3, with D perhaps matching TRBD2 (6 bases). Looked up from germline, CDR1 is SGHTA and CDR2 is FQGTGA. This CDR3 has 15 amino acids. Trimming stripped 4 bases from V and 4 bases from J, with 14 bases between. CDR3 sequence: CASSSDPGGYNEQFF. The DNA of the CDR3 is TGTGCCAGCAGCTCGGACCCTGGAGGGTACAATGAGCAGTTCTTC.

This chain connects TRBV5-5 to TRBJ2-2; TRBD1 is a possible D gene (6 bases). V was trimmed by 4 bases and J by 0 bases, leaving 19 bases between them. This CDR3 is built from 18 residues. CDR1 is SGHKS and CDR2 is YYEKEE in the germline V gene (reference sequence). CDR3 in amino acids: CASSRWSWGRSNTGELFF. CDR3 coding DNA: TGTGCCAGCAGCCGTTGGAGCTGGGGGCGATCGAACACCGGGGAGCTGTTTTTT.

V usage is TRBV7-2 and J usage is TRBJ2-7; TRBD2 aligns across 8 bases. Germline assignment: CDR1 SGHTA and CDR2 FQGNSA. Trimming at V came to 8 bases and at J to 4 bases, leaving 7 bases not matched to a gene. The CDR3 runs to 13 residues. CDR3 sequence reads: CASSTVAGYEQYF. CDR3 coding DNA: TGTGCCAGCTCAACGGTAGCGGGGTACGAGCAGTACTTC.

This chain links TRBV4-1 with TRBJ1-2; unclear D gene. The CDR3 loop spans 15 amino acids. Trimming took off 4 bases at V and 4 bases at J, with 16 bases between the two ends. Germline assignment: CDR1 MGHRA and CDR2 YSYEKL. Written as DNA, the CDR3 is TGCGCCAGCAGCCCCTTGGGCAGTACCCGCTATGGCTACACCTTC. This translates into CASSPLGSTRYGYTF.

In DNA form, the CDR3 reads TGTGCCAGCAGCGTAGAGGGGTTAGCGGATAGCTCCTACAATGAGCAGTTCTTC. Translating it yields CASSVEGLADSSYNEQFF. This rearrangement joins TRBV9 to TRBJ2-1; D may be TRBD2 (6 bases). The V gene lost 0 bases and the J gene lost 0 bases, with 16 bases spanning the gap. The CDR3 totals 18 residues. Germline V gene sequence: CDR1 SGDLS, CDR2 YYNGEE.

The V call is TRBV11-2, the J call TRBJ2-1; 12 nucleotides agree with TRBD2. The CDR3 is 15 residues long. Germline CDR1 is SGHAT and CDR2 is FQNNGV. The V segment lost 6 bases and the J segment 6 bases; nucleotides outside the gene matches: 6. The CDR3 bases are TGTGCCAGCAGACCCCTAGCGGGAGGGTTCAATGAGCAGTTCTTC. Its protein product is CASRPLAGGFNEQFF.

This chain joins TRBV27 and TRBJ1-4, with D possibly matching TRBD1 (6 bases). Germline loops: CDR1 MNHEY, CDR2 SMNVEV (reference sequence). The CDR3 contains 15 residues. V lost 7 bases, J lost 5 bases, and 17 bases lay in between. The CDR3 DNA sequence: TGTGCCAGCACCCAATGGGGCCAGGGGAATGAAAAACTGTTTTTT. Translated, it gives CASTQWGQGNEKLFF.

The CDR3 sequence: CAISDPKRSTEAFF. The CDR3 DNA follows: TGTGCCATCAGTGATCCCAAAAGGAGCACTGAAGCTTTCTTT. The rearrangement joins TRBV10-3 to TRBJ1-1, with no clear D. The CDR3 contains 14 residues. The germline V and J ends were trimmed by 3 bases and 4 bases, with 12 bases remaining between them. The germline CDR1 and CDR2 sequences are ENHRY and SYGVKD.

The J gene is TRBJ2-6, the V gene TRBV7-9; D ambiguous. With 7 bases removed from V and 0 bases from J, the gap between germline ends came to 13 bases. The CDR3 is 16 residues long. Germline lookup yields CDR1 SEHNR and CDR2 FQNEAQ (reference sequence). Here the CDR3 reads CASTPGLNSGANVLTF. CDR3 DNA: TGTGCCAGCACCCCCGGCCTAAACTCTGGGGCCAACGTCCTGACTTTC.

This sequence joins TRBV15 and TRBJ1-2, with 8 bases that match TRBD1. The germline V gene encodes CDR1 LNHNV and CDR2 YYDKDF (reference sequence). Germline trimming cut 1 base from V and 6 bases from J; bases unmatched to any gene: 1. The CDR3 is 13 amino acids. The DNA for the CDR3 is TGTGCCACCAGCAGAGGCAGGGGGCATGGCTACACCTTC. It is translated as CATSRGRGHGYTF.